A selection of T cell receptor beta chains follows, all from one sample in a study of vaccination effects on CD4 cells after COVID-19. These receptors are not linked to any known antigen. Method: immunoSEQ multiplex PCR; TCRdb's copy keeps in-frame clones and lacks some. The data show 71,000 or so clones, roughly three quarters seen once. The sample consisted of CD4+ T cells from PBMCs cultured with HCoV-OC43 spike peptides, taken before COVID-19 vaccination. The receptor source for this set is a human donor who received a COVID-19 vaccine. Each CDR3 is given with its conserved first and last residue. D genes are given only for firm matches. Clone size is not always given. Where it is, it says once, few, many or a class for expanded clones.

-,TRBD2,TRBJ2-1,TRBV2,TGTGCCAGCAGTGTGGGAAGCGGGGGGGCCAATGAGCAGTTCTTC,CASSVGSGGANEQFF
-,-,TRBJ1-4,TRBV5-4,TGTGCCAGCAGCCCGGGACAAGGCCCTGAAAAACTGTTTTTT,CASSPGQGPEKLFF
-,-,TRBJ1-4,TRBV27,TGTGCCAGCATGTCCCAGGGCCGTAATGAAAAACTGTTTTTT,CASMSQGRNEKLFF
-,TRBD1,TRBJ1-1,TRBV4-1,TGCGCCAGCAGCCAAGCGAGACAGGGGAGGTACTCTGAAGCTTTCTTT,CASSQARQGRYSEAFF
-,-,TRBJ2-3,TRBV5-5,TGTGCCAGCAGCTTGAGAGTCGCAGATACGCAGTATTTT,CASSLRVADTQYF
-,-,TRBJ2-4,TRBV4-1,TGCGCCAGCAGCCAACCCACGGTCGGAGCAGCCAAAAACATTCAGTACTTC,CASSQPTVGAAKNIQYF
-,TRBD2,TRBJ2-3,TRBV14,TGTGCCAGCAGCCTCGGGCGGGGGACGAGCACAGATACGCAGTATTTT,CASSLGRGTSTDTQYF
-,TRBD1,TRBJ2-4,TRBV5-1,TGCGCCAGCAGCGCAGGACAGGCAGGTGGAAACATTCAGTACTTC,CASSAGQAGGNIQYF
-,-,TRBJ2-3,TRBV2,TGTGCCAGTGCCACGCCCGGGGTCGGGACAGATACGCAGTATTTT,CASATPGVGTDTQYF
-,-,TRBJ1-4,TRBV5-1,TGCGCCAGCAGCTTGGGTGAAAAACTGTTTTTT,CASSLGEKLFF
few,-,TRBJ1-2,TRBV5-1,TGCGCCAGCAGCTTGGTAGCAGGGGCTGATGGCTACACCTTC,CASSLVAGADGYTF
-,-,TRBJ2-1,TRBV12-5,TGTGCTAGTGGATTCCTTTACAATGAGCAGTTCTTC,CASGFLYNEQFF
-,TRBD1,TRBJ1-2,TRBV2,TGTGCCAGCAGTGAAACAGGGGGATATGGCTACACCTTC,CASSETGGYGYTF
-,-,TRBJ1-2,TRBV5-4,TGTGCCAGCAGCTTGCGGCAGCCCCTCTATGGCTACACCTTC,CASSLRQPLYGYTF
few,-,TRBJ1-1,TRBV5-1,TGCGCCAGCAGCTTGTTTATGGAGAACACTGAAGCTTTCTTT,CASSLFMENTEAFF
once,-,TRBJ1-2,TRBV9,TGCGACGTCAGGCGACCCTATGGCTACACCTTC,CDVRRPYGYTF
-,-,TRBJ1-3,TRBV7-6,TGTGCCAGCAGCTTAGGGCGGTTTTGGACGGATGCTGGAAACACCATATATTTT,CASSLGRFWTDAGNTIYF
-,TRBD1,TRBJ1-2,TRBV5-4,TGTGCCAGCAGGGTAGGGGGACAGCTTAACTATGGCTACACCTTC,CASRVGGQLNYGYTF
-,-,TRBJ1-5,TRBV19,TGTGCCAGTACCCAGACATCTCGTGGATATGGCAATCAGCCCCAGCATTTT,CASTQTSRGYGNQPQHF
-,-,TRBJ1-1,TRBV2,TGTGCCAGCAGTTCTCGAGGGACATTGAACACTGAAGCTTTCTTT,CASSSRGTLNTEAFF
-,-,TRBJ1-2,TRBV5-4,TGTGCCAGCAGCTTGGTTCTGGGGCCGGGTGGCTACACCTTC,CASSLVLGPGGYTF
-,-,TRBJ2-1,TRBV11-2,TGTGCCAGCAGCTTACTCTACAATGAGCAGTTCTTC,CASSLLYNEQFF